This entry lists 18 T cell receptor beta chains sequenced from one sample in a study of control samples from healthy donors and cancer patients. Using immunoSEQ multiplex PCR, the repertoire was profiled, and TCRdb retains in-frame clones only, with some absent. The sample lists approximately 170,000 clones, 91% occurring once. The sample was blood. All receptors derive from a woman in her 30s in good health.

CDR3 nucleotides: TGCGCCAGCAGCCCCGGGACTAGCGGACGAAGCACAGATACGCAGTATTTT. It is translated as CASSPGTSGRSTDTQYF. This chain joins TRBV5-1 and TRBJ2-3, with 11 bases aligning to TRBD2. The CDR3 spans 17 residues. Unmatched junction bases numbered 7, after V lost 4 bases and J lost 0 bases. CDR1 is SGHRS, CDR2 YFSETQ, per germline.

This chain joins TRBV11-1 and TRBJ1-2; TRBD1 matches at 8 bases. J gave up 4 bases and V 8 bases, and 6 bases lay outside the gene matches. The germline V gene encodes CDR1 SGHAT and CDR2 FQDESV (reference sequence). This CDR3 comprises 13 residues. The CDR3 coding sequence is TGTGCCAGCTCAGGGGGCGTTGGCTATGGCTACACCTTC. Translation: CASSGGVGYGYTF.

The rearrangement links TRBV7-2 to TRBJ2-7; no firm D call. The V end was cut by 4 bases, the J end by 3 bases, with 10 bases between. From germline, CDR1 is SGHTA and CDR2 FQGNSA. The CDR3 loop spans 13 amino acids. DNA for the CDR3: TGTGCCAGCAGCTCTAGTGTAGGCTACGAGCAGTACTTC. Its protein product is CASSSSVGYEQYF. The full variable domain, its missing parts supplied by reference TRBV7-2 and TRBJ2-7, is GAGVSQSPSNKVTEKGKDVELRCDPISGHTALYWYRQSLGQGLEFLIYFQGNSAPDKSGLPSDRFSAERTGGSVSTLTIQRTQQEDSAVYLCASSSSVGYEQYFGPGTRLTVT.

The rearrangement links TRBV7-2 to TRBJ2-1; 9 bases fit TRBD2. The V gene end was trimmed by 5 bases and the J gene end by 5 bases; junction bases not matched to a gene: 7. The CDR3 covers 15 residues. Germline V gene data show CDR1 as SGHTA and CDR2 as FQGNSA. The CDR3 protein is CASSPGTSRNNEQFF. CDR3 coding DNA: TGTGCCAGCAGCCCCGGGACTAGCCGCAACAATGAGCAGTTCTTC.

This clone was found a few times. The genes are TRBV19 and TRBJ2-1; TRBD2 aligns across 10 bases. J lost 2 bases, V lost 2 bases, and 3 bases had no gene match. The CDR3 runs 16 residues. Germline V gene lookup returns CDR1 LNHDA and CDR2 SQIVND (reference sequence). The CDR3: CASSILAGGAYNEQFF. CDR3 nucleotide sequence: TGTGCCAGTAGTATATTAGCGGGGGGAGCCTACAATGAGCAGTTCTTC.

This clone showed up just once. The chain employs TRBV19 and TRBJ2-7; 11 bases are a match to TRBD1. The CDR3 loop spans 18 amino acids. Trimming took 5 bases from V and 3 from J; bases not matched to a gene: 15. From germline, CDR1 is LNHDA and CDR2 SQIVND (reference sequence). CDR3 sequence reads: CASSSPGQGTGGGYEQYF. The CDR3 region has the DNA TGTGCCAGTAGTTCGCCGGGACAGGGGACAGGGGGAGGCTACGAGCAGTACTTC.

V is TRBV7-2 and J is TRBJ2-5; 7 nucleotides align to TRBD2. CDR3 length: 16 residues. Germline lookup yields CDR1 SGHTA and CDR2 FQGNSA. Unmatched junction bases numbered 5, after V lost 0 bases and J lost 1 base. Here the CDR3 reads CASSLARGRAQETQYF. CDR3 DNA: TGTGCCAGCAGCTTAGCGCGAGGGAGGGCCCAAGAGACCCAGTACTTC.

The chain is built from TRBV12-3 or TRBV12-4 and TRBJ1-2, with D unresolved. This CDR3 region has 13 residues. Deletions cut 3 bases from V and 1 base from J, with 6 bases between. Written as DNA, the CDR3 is TGTGCCAGCAGTTTCCCACGTAACTATGGCTACACCTTC. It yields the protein CASSFPRNYGYTF.

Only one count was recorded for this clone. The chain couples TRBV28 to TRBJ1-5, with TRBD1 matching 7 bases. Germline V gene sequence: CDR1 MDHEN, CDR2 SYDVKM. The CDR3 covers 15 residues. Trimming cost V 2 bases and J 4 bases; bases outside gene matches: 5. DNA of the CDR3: TGTGCCAGCAGTTTACTCCACAGGGGTAATCAGCCCCAGCATTTT. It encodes CASSLLHRGNQPQHF.

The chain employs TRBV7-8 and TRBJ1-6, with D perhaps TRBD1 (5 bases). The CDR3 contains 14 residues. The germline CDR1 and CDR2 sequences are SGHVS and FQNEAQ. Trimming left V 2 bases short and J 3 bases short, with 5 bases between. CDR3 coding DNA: TGTGCCAGCAGCTTACAGGGCTATAATTCACCCCTCCACTTT. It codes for CASSLQGYNSPLHF.

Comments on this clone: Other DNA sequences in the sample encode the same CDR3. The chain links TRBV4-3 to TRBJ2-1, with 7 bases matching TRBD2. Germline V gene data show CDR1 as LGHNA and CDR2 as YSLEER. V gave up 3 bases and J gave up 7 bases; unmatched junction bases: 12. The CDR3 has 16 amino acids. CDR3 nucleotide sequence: TGCGCCAGCAGCCAGGTGGGTGGGAGGGCCGGTAATGAGCAGTTCTTC. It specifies CASSQVGGRAGNEQFF.

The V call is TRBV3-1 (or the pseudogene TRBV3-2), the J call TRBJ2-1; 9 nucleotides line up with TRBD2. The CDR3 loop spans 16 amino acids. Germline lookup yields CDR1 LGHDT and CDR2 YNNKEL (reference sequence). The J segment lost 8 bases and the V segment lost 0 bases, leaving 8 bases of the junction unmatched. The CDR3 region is CASSQDGAGGLYEQFF. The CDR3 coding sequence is TGTGCCAGCAGCCAAGATGGAGCGGGAGGATTGTATGAGCAGTTCTTC.

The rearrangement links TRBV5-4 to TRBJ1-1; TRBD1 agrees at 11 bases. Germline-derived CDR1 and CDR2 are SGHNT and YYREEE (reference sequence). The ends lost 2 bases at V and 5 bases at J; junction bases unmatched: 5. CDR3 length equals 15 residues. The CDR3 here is CASSFPDRGRTEAFF. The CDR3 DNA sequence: TGTGCCAGCAGCTTTCCGGACAGGGGGCGGACTGAAGCTTTCTTT.

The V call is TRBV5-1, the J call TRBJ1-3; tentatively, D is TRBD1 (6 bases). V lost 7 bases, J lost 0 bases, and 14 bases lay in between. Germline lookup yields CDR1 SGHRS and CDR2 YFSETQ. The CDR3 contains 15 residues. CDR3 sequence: CASGSDRSSGNTIYF. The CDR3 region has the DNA TGCGCCAGCGGAAGCGACAGGTCCTCTGGAAACACCATATATTTT.

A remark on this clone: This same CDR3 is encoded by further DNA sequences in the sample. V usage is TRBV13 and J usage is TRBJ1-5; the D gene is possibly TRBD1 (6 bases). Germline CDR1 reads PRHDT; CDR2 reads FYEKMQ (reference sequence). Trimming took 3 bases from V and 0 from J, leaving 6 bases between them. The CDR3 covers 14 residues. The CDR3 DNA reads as TGTGCCAGCAGCTTCAGGGGTAGCAATCAGCCCCAGCATTTT. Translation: CASSFRGSNQPQHF.

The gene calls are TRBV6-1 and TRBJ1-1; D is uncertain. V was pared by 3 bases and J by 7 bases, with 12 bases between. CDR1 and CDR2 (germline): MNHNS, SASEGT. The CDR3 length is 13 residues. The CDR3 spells CASSDSGWSEAFF. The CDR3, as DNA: TGTGCCAGCAGTGACAGCGGGTGGAGTGAAGCTTTCTTT.

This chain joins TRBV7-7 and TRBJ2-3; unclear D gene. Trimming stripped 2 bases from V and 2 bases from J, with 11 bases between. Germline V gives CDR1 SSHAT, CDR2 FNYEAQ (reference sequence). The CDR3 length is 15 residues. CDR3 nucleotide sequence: TGTGCCAGCAGCTTACGATTCGGACCCACAGATACGCAGTATTTT. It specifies CASSLRFGPTDTQYF.

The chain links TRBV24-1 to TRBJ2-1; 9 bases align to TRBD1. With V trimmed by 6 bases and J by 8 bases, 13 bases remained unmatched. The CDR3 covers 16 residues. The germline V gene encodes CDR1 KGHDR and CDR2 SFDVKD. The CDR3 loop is CATSTAGTGPLYEQFF. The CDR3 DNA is TGTGCCACCAGTACGGCCGGGACAGGGCCCCTTTATGAGCAGTTCTTC.